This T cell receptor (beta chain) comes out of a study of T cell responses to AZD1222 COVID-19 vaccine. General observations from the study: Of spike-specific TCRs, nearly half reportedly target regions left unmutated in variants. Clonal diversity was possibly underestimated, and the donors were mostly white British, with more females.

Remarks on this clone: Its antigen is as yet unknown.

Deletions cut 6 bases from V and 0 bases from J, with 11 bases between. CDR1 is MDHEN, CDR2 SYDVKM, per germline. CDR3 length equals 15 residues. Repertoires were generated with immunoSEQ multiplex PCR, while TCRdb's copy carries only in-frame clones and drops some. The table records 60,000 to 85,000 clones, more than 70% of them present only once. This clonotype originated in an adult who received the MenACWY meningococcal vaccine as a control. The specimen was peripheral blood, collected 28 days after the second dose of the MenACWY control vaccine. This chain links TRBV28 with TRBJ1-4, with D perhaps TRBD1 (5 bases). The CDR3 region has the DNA TGTGCCAGCAGGTGGGACCCTTCAACTAATGAAAAACTGTTTTTT. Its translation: CASRWDPSTNEKLFF.